This paragraph covers one TCR beta chain sequence. Its specificity is unknown. The data were taken from a study of PD-1 blockade in classical Hodgkin lymphoma. Study details: Patients were treated with nivolumab at 3 mg/kg, and this was given intravenously every 2 weeks.

Using immunoSEQ multiplex PCR, the repertoire was profiled, and TCRdb retains in-frame clones only, with some absent. The table records about 54,000 clones, 75% to 95% of them present only once. Every patient was affected by relapse after autologous stem cell transplantation, while exposure to brentuximab vedotin was not uniform. Whole-study results and caveats: According to reports, newly diagnosed patients had lower baseline TCR diversity than healthy donors, and relapsed/refractory patients had lower baseline TCR diversity still. It was CD4+ TCR diversity, not CD8+, that rose significantly by C4D1. Baseline diversity resembling that of newly diagnosed patients was seen in complete responders.

This specimen consisted of peripheral blood mononuclear cells (PBMCs), obtained before the second cycle of nivolumab. The TCR sequence derives from a human donor with classical Hodgkin lymphoma.

The chain's CDR3 is CASSSDSSGRQNEQFF. The CDR3 coding sequence is TGTGCCAGCAGCTCAGATTCCAGCGGGAGGCAGAATGAGCAGTTCTTC. The chain has TRBV27 and TRBJ2-1, with TRBD2 matching over 9 bases. Trimming took 6 bases from V and 7 from J; bases not matched to a gene: 13. The CDR3 runs 16 residues. CDR1 is MNHEY and CDR2 is SMNVEV in the germline V gene (reference sequence).